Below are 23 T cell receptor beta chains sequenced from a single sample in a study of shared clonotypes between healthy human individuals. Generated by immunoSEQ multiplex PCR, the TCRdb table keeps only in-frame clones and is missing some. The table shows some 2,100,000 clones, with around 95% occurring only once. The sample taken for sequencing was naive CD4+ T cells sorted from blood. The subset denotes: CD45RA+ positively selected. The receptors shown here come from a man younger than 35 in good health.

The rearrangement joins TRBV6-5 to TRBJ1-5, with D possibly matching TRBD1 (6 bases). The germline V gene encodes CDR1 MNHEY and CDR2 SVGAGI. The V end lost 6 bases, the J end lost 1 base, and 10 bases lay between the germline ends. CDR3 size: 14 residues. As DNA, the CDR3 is TGTGCCAGCAGGCCACAGGGAAGCAATCAGCCCCAGCATTTT. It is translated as CASRPQGSNQPQHF.

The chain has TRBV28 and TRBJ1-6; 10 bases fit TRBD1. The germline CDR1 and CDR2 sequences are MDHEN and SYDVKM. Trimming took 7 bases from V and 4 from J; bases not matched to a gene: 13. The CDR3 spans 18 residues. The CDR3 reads CASTRPPGQGIYNSPLHF. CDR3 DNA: TGTGCCAGCACCCGACCCCCGGGACAGGGGATATATAATTCACCCCTCCACTTT.

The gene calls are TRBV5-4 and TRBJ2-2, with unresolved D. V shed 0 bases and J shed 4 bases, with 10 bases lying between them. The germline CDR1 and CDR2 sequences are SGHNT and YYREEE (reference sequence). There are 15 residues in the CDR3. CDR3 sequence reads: CASSLEAMGTGELFF. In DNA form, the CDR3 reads TGTGCCAGCAGCTTGGAAGCTATGGGCACCGGGGAGCTGTTTTTT. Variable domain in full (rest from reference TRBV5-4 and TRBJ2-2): ETGVTQSPTHLIKTRGQQVTLRCSSQSGHNTVSWYQQALGQGPQFIFQYYREEENGRGNFPPRFSGLQFPNYSSELNVNALELDDSALYLCASSLEAMGTGELFFGEGSRLTVL.

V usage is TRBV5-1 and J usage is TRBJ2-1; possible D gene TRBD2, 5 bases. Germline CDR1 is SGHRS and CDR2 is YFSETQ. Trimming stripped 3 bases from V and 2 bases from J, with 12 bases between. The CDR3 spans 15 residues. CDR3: CASSSPAEPYNEQFF. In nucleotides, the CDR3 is TGCGCCAGCAGCTCACCAGCGGAACCCTACAATGAGCAGTTCTTC.

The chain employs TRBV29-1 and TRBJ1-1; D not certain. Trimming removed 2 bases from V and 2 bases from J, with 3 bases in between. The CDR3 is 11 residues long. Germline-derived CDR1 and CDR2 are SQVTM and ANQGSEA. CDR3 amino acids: CSVEPNTEAFF. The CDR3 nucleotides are TGCAGCGTTGAACCAAACACTGAAGCTTTCTTT.

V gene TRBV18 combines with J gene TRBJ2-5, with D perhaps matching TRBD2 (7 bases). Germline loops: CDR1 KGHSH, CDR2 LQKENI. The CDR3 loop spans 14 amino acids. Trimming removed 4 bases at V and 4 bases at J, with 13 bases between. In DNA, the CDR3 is TGTGCCAGCTCACGCGGGGGCCCGGGAGAGACCCAGTACTTC. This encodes CASSRGGPGETQYF.

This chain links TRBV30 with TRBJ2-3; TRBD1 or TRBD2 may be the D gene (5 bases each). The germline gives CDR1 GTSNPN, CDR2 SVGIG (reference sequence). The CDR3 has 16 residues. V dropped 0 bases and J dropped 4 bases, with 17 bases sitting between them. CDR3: CAWSVPGPPGPDTQYF. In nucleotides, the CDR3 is TGTGCCTGGAGTGTACCGGGACCCCCTGGCCCAGATACGCAGTATTTT.

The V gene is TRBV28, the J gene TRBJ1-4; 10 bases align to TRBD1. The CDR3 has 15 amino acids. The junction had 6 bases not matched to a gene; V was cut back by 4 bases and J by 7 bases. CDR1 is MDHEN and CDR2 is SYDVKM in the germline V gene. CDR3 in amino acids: CASSSVGQGSEKLFF. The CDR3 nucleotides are TGTGCCAGCAGTTCGGTGGGACAGGGGAGTGAAAAACTGTTTTTT.

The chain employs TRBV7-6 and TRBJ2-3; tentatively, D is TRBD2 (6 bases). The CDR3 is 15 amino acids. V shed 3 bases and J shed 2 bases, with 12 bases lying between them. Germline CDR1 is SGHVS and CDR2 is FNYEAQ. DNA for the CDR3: TGTGCCAGCAGCTTCGGGACTGTCGACACAGATACGCAGTATTTT. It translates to CASSFGTVDTDTQYF. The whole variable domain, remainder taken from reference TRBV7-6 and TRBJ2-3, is GAGVSQSPRYKVTKRGQDVALRCDPISGHVSLYWYRQALGQGPEFLTYFNYEAQQDKSGLPNDRFSAERPEGSISTLTIQRTEQRDSAMYRCASSFGTVDTDTQYFGPGTRLTVL.

The CDR3 DNA reads TGTGCCCTTACGGGGGTGGGCACTGAAGCTTTCTTT. Translation: CALTGVGTEAFF. The V and J genes are TRBV6-6 and TRBJ1-1; D is perhaps TRBD1 (5 bases). Per germline, CDR1 MNHNY and CDR2 SVGAGI (reference sequence). V dropped 11 bases and J dropped 4 bases, with 14 bases sitting between them. The CDR3 extends over 12 amino acids.

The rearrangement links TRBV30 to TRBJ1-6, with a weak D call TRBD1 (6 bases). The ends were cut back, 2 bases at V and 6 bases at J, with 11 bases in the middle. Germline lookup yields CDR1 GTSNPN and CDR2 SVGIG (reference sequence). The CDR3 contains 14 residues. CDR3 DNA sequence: TGTGCCTGGAGTCAGGGGACCGGTAATTCACCCCTCCACTTT. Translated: CAWSQGTGNSPLHF.

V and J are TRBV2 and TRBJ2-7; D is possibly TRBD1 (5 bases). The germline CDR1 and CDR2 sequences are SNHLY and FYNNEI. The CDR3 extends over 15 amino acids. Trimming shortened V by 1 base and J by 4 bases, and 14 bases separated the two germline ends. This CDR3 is CASSEGGPSQYEQYF. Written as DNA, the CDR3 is TGTGCCAGCAGTGAAGGGGGCCCAAGTCAGTACGAGCAGTACTTC. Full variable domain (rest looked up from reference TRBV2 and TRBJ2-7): EPEVTQTPSHQVTQMGQEVILRCVPISNHLYFYWYRQILGQKVEFLVSFYNNEISEKSEIFDDQFSVERPDGSNFTLKIRSTKLEDSAMYFCASSEGGPSQYEQYFGPGTRLTVT.

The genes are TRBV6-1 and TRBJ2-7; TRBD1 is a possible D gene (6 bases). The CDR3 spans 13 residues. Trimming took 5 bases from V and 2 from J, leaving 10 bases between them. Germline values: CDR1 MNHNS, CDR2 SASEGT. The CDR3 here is CASSRDIPYEQYF. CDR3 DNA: TGTGCCAGCAGTCGGGACATTCCCTACGAGCAGTACTTC.

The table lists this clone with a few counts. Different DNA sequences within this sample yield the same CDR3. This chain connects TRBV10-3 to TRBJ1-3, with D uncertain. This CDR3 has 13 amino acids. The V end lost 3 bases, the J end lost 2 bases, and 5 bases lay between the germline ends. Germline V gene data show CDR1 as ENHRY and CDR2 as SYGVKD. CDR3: CAISDGPGNTIYF. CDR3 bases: TGTGCCATCAGTGATGGTCCTGGAAACACCATATATTTT.

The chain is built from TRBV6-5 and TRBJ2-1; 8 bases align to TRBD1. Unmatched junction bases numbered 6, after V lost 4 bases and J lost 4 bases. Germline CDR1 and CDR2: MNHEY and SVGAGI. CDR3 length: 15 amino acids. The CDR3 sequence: CASSWTGTGYNEQFF. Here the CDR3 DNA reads TGTGCCAGCAGTTGGACCGGGACAGGTTACAATGAGCAGTTCTTC.

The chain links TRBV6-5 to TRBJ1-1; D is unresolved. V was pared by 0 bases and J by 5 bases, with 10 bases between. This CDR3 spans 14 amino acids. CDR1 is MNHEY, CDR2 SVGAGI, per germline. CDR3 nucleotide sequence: TGTGCCAGCAGTTACTCCTCTCCACTAACTGAAGCTTTCTTT. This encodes CASSYSSPLTEAFF.

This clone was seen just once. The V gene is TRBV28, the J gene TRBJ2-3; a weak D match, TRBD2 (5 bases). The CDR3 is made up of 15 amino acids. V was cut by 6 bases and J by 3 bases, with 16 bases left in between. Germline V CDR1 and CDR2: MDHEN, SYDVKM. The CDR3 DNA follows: TGTGCCAGCAGCCTAAGTGAGAGGGCGACAGATACGCAGTATTTT. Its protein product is CASSLSERATDTQYF.

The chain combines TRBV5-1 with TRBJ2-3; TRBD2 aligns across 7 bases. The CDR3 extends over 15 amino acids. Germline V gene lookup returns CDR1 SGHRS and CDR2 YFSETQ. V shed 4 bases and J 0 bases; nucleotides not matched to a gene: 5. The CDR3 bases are TGCGCCAGCAGCCCACAGCGGGGAAGCACAGATACGCAGTATTTT. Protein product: CASSPQRGSTDTQYF.

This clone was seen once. In DNA, the CDR3 is TGTGCCAGCAGTTTGAAAGGAGCGGGGGTTAGTTCACCCCTCCACTTT. Translation gives CASSLKGAGVSSPLHF. The V and J genes are TRBV27 and TRBJ1-6, with D possibly TRBD1 on 5 matching bases. This CDR3 comprises 16 residues. V was shortened by 3 bases and J by 9 bases, with 18 bases between the two germline ends. The germline V gene has CDR1 MNHEY and CDR2 SMNVEV (reference sequence).

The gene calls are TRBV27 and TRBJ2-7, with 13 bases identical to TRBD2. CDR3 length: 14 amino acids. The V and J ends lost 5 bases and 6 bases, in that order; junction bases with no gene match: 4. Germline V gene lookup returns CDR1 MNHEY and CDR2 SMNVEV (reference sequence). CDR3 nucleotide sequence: TGTGCCAGCAGTGGGACTAGCGGGGCCTCCGAGCAGTACTTC. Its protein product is CASSGTSGASEQYF.

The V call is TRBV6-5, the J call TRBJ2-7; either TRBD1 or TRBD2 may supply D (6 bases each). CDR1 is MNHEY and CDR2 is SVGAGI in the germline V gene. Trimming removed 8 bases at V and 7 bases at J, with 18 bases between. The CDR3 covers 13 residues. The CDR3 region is CASRRGLGQEQYF. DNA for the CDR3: TGTGCCAGCCGTCGGGGGCTGGGCCAGGAGCAGTACTTC.

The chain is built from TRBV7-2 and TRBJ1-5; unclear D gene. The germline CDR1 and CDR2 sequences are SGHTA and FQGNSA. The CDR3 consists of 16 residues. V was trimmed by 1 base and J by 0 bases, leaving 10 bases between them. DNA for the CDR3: TGTGCCAGCAGCTTAGATGGCAGATATAGCAATCAGCCCCAGCATTTT. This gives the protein CASSLDGRYSNQPQHF.

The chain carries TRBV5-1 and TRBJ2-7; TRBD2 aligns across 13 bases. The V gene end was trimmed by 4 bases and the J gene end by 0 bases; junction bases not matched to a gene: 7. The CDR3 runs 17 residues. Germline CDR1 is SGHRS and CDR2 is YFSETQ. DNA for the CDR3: TGCGCCAGCAGCCTTCGGACTAGCGGGGGATCCTCCTACGAGCAGTACTTC. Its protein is CASSLRTSGGSSYEQYF.